This is a list of T cell receptor beta chains from one sample in a study of blood T cell repertoires in COVID-19. TCRdb's copy holds only in-frame clones and misses some; the assay was immunoSEQ multiplex PCR. The sample holds 250,000 to 350,000 clones, about 90% seen once. Sequenced sample: PBMCs or T cells enriched from blood (not recorded which). Source of these receptors: a woman aged 45-59 years who had been exposed to COVID-19. The conserved cysteine and the conserved F or W are not part of the CDR3 here. Clone size is given for some rows only: seen once, a few or many times, or a class if the clone is expanded.

>once|TRBJ2-7|TRBV7-6
ASSIWDRGPYEQY
>.|TRBJ2-7|TRBV7-2
ASSLTRGGGYEQY
>.|TRBJ2-7|TRBV12-3/TRBV12-4
ASTPGYYEQY
>few|TRBJ2-1|TRBV11-2
ASRRTGDNEQF
>.|TRBJ1-6|TRBV27
ASSLAGTGGSPLH
>.|TRBJ2-1|TRBV6-1
ASSDPTSLGEQF
>.|TRBJ2-3|TRBV5-1
ASSLYGGASADTQY
>.|TRBJ1-3|TRBV27
ASSPTRGLSGNTIY
>.|TRBJ2-1|TRBV6-5
ASSTLDRGQNEQF
>.|TRBJ2-2|TRBV3-1/TRBV3-2
ASSQGRGELF
>.|TRBJ1-5|TRBV6-1
ASSGESEGQPQH
>.|TRBJ2-7|TRBV2
ASSENRGLYEQY